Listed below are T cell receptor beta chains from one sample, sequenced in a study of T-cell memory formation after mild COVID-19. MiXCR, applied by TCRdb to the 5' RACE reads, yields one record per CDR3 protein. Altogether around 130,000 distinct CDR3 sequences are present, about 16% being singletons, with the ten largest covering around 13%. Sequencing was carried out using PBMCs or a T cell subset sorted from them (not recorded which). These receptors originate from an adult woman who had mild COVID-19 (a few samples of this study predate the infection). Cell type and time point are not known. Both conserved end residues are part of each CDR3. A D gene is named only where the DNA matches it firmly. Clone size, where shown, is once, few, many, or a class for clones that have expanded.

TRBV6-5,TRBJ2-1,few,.,CASSYSAGSSYNEQFF,TGTGCCAGCAGTTACTCGGCAGGGAGCTCCTACAATGAGCAGTTCTTC
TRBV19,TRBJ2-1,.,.,CASSDHEQFF,TGTGCCAGTAGTGACCATGAGCAGTTCTTC
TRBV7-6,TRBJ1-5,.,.,CASSLEARGGNQPQHF,TGTGCCAGCAGCTTAGAGGCCAGGGGAGGCAATCAGCCCCAGCATTTT
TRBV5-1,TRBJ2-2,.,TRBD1,CASSSRTGGGELFF,TGCGCCAGCAGCTCCCGGACAGGGGGCGGGGAGCTGTTTTTT
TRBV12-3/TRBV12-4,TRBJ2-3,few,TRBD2,CASSLREGPPDTQYF,TGTGCCAGCAGTTTACGGGAGGGTCCCCCAGATACGCAGTATTTT
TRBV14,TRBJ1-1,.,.,CASCRGWDTEAFF,TGTGCCAGCTGCCGGGGTTGGGACACTGAAGCTTTCTTT
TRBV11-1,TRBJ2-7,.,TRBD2,CASSPSSGSYEQYF,TGTGCCAGCAGCCCTTCTAGCGGGAGCTACGAGCAGTACTTC
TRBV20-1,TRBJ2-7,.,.,CSARDLGGTSSYEQYF,TGCAGTGCTAGAGATTTGGGCGGGACCAGCTCCTACGAGCAGTACTTC
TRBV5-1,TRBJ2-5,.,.,CASALGETQYF,TGCGCCAGCGCCCTGGGGGAGACCCAGTACTTC
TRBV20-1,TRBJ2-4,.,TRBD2,CSARTGVAGLAGPGNIQYF,TGCAGTGCTAGAACCGGGGTCGCGGGACTAGCGGGTCCAGGAAACATTCAGTACTTC
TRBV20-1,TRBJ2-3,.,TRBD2,CSARERTSGDGTDTQYF,TGCAGTGCTAGAGAGCGGACTAGCGGGGATGGCACAGATACGCAGTATTTT